The 11 T cell receptor beta chains presented below share a single source sample, sequenced in a study of OX40 agonist ivuxolimab in advanced cancers. Generated by immunoSEQ multiplex PCR, the TCRdb table keeps only in-frame clones and is missing some. The data contain tens of thousands of clones, 70% to 90% of them seen just once; the ten biggest clones take up 0.68%. The specimen comprised CD4+ or CD8+ T cells sorted from blood, sampled in a trial of the OX40 agonist ivuxolimab. The receptors come from an adult with an advanced solid tumor such as melanoma, head and neck, liver or kidney cancer.

V usage is TRBV5-5 and J usage is TRBJ1-4, with D tentatively TRBD1 (5 bases). Germline CDR1 reads SGHKS; CDR2 reads YYEKEE (reference sequence). The CDR3 is 17 residues long. V lost 2 bases and J 0 bases, leaving 14 bases between the germline ends. This CDR3 reads CASSLGALGTTNEKLFF. In nucleotides, the CDR3 is TGTGCCAGCAGCTTAGGGGCACTCGGGACAACTAATGAAAAACTGTTTTTT.

J is TRBJ2-5 and V is TRBV2; the match to TRBD2 covers 14 bases. V lost 6 bases, J lost 6 bases, and 9 bases stayed unmatched. CDR1 is SNHLY, CDR2 FYNNEI, per germline. The CDR3 spans 16 residues. The CDR3 DNA reads as TGTGCCAGCAGGGAGACTAGCGGGGGGGCCGTGAAGACCCAGTACTTC. Translating gives CASRETSGGAVKTQYF.

The rearrangement uses TRBV11-2 and TRBJ2-2; possibly TRBD1 for D (5 bases). V gave up 3 bases and J gave up 4 bases, with 12 bases separating them. CDR3 size: 15 residues. Germline CDR1 and CDR2: SGHAT and FQNNGV. The CDR3 DNA is TGTGCCAGCAGCTTCGGGTTAAGGGGCACCGGGGAGCTGTTTTTT. Translation: CASSFGLRGTGELFF. Complete variable domain (other parts from reference TRBV11-2 and TRBJ2-2): EAGVAQSPRYKIIEKRQSVAFWCNPISGHATLYWYQQILGQGPKLLIQFQNNGVVDDSQLPKDRFSAERLKGVDSTLKIQPAKLEDSAVYLCASSFGLRGTGELFFGEGSRLTVL.

The rearrangement joins TRBV5-6 to TRBJ1-1; D is unresolved. Trimming shortened V by 0 bases and J by 1 base, and 7 bases separated the two germline ends. The CDR3 sequence is 14 residues long. Germline CDR1 reads SGHDT; CDR2 reads YYEEEE. CDR3 region: CASSLDTTNTEAFF. CDR3 in DNA: TGTGCCAGCAGCTTGGACACTACGAACACTGAAGCTTTCTTT.

V is TRBV18 and J is TRBJ1-2; D not certain. CDR1 and CDR2 (germline): KGHSH, LQKENI. CDR3 length: 12 amino acids. Trimming pared 3 bases from V and 8 bases from J, leaving 10 bases between. Here the CDR3 reads CASSPAGGGYTF. For the CDR3, the DNA is TGTGCCAGCTCACCTGCCGGAGGAGGCTACACCTTC.

This clone occurred a few times. J is TRBJ2-6 and V is TRBV15, with D possibly being TRBD2 (7 bases). The CDR3 is 16 amino acids. V lost 0 bases, J lost 2 bases, and 8 bases lay in between. From germline, CDR1 is LNHNV and CDR2 YYDKDF (reference sequence). CDR3 loop: CATSREGGAGANVLTF. The CDR3 DNA is TGTGCCACCAGCAGAGAAGGGGGGGCTGGGGCCAACGTCCTGACTTTC. The whole variable domain, filled in from reference TRBV15 and TRBJ2-6, reads DAMVIQNPRYQVTQFGKPVTLSCSQTLNHNVMYWYQQKSSQAPKLLFHYYDKDFNNEADTPDNFQSRRPNTSFCFLDIRSPGLGDTAMYLCATSREGGAGANVLTFGAGSRLTVL.

The V and J genes are TRBV7-9 and TRBJ1-3; 7 nucleotides match TRBD1. The CDR3 totals 14 residues. CDR1 SEHNR and CDR2 FQNEAQ come from the germline V gene (reference sequence). J gave up 7 bases and V 3 bases, and 6 bases lay outside the gene matches. The DNA for the CDR3 is TGTGCCAGCAGCTTTCGGGCAGGGGGGAACACCATATATTTT. Translation gives CASSFRAGGNTIYF.

V usage is TRBV29-1 and J usage is TRBJ1-5; no clear D. This CDR3 contains 12 residues. In germline, CDR1 is SQVTM, CDR2 ANQGSEA. V gave up 1 base and J gave up 4 bases, with 5 bases separating them. In DNA, the CDR3 is TGCAGCGTTGAAGGGGAGAATCAGCCCCAGCATTTT. This codes for CSVEGENQPQHF.

This clone occurred once. The V and J genes are TRBV7-2 and TRBJ1-2; D unclear. CDR3 length: 13 residues. Germline CDR1 is SGHTA and CDR2 is FQGNSA. The V and J ends lost 5 bases and 2 bases respectively, with 9 bases between them. The chain's CDR3 is CASSPGLNYGYTF. CDR3 DNA sequence: TGTGCCAGCAGCCCTGGTTTAAACTATGGCTACACCTTC.

The CDR3 loop is CASSVDPDHTDTQYF. CDR3 bases: TGTGCCAGCAGCGTAGATCCAGACCACACAGATACGCAGTATTTT. The chain couples TRBV9 to TRBJ2-3; D gene unclear. V lost 0 bases, J lost 2 bases, and 10 bases lay in between. The CDR3 runs to 15 residues. CDR1 is SGDLS, CDR2 YYNGEE, per germline.

V usage is TRBV5-5 and J usage is TRBJ1-3; a weak D match, TRBD1 (5 bases). CDR1 SGHKS and CDR2 YYEKEE come from the germline V gene (reference sequence). The CDR3 sequence is 14 residues long. V was trimmed by 4 bases and J by 2 bases, leaving 10 bases between them. In nucleotides, the CDR3 is TGTGCCAGCAGCATCAGGGTGACTGGAAACACCATATATTTT. Amino acid sequence: CASSIRVTGNTIYF.